These T cell receptor beta chains were read from a single sample in a study of T cells after yellow fever vaccination. TCRdb reprocessed the 5' RACE reads with MiXCR, giving one entry per CDR3 protein. The sample includes nearly 300,000 distinct CDR3 sequences, approximately 10% of them seen just once. The source was CD4+ T cells sorted from PBMCs, collected 5 days after the yellow fever booster vaccination. These receptors came from a man between 18 and 35 years old who received the YFV17D yellow fever vaccine. CDR3s include the opening cysteine and the closing phenylalanine or tryptophan. The D gene is left open where the match is weak. Part of the rows lack a size; the others show once, few, many or a class for expanded clones.

d_gene	j_gene	len	v_gene	abundance	CDR3nt	CDR3aa
NA	TRBJ2-1	13	TRBV6-5	few	TGTGCCAGCAGTTACTCGTCCGGGACAGAGCAGTTCTTC	CASSYSSGTEQFF
NA	TRBJ1-3	12	TRBV28	NA	TGTGCCAGCAGGGGACATGGAAACACCATATATTTT	CASRGHGNTIYF
NA	TRBJ2-7	14	TRBV3-1	few	TGTGCCAGCAGCCGCAGGGGATCATCCTACGAGCAGTACTTC	CASSRRGSSYEQYF
NA	TRBJ2-5	15	TRBV24-1	few	TGTGCCACCAGTGATACGGGCGGATCGGGAGAGACCCAGTACTTC	CATSDTGGSGETQYF
NA	TRBJ2-3	12	TRBV20-1	few	TGCAGTGCTAGAGATTGGGAAGATACGCAGTATTTT	CSARDWEDTQYF
TRBD2	TRBJ2-1	17	TRBV12-3/TRBV12-4	many	TGTGCCAGCAGCTCCCTAAACCTAGCGGGGGGCCTCGGTGAGCAGTTCTTC	CASSSLNLAGGLGEQFF
TRBD1	TRBJ1-1	13	TRBV5-1	few	TGCGCCACCGTAGGACAGGGCGGCACTGAAGCTTTCTTT	CATVGQGGTEAFF
TRBD1	TRBJ1-5	16	TRBV7-2	NA	TGTGCCAGCAGCCCTGGGGACAGGGGAAAGGGGCAGCCCCAGCATTTT	CASSPGDRGKGQPQHF
NA	TRBJ2-5	14	TRBV5-1	once	TGCGCCAGCAGCTTGAAAACACAACAAGAGACCCAGTACTTC	CASSLKTQQETQYF
NA	TRBJ1-1	12	TRBV19	few	TGTGCCAGTGGGACATTGAACACTGAAGCTTTCTTT	CASGTLNTEAFF
NA	TRBJ2-5	15	TRBV15	few	TGTGCCACCAGCAATCAGATTCCAGGCGGGGAGACCCAGTACTTC	CATSNQIPGGETQYF
NA	TRBJ1-5	15	TRBV12-3/TRBV12-4	once	TGTGCCAGCAGTTTTGAGGCGTTGAGCAATCAGCCCCAGCATTTT	CASSFEALSNQPQHF
NA	TRBJ2-3	13	TRBV12-5	few	TGTGCTAGTGGTTTGATAGGAGGAGATACGCAGTATTTT	CASGLIGGDTQYF
NA	TRBJ2-7	12	TRBV29-1	NA	TGCAGCGTTGGCAGGGAATACTACGAGCAGTACTTC	CSVGREYYEQYF
NA	TRBJ1-5	14	TRBV27	few	TGTGCCAGCAGACAACAGGGAGGGAATCAGCCCCAGCATTTT	CASRQQGGNQPQHF
NA	TRBJ1-6	14	TRBV6-6	few	TGTGCCAGCAGTCACGACAGGAGGAATTCACCCCTCCACTTT	CASSHDRRNSPLHF
TRBD1	TRBJ2-3	16	TRBV10-1	few	TGCGCCAGCAGTGAGTCGTTGGGACAGGGCACAGATACGCAGTATTTT	CASSESLGQGTDTQYF
NA	TRBJ1-6	15	TRBV19	many	TGTGCCAGTAAGCCTTTTGGCAGGGATGGATCACCCCTCCACTTT	CASKPFGRDGSPLHF
NA	TRBJ1-2	14	TRBV5-1	NA	TGCGCCAGCAGCTTACGGGGGCGCGACTATGGCTACACCTTC	CASSLRGRDYGYTF
NA	TRBJ2-7	14	TRBV12-3/TRBV12-4	few	TGTGCCAGCAGTCCCGGACTGGCCGTGGGGGAGCAGTACTTC	CASSPGLAVGEQYF
NA	TRBJ2-5	14	TRBV14	NA	TGTGCCAGCAGCCAAGATTGGACACAAGAGACCCAGTACTTC	CASSQDWTQETQYF
NA	TRBJ1-3	12	TRBV20-1	NA	TGCAGTGCTAGAGGGGACGTAAACACCATATATTTT	CSARGDVNTIYF
NA	TRBJ1-2	15	TRBV5-6	few	TGTGCCAGCAGACTCGCAGGGGCCGCGGCAGGGGGCTACACCTTC	CASRLAGAAAGGYTF
NA	TRBJ1-1	12	TRBV11-2	few	TGTGCCAGCAGCCAGAGCGCGGGGGGAGCTTTCTTT	CASSQSAGGAFF
TRBD1	TRBJ1-3	13	TRBV20-1	many	TGCAGTGCCCCAACAGGGGCTGGAAACACCATATATTTT	CSAPTGAGNTIYF
TRBD1	TRBJ2-3	16	TRBV7-9	NA	TGTGCCAGCACCCTACTAACAGGGGGCGCCGCAGATACGCAGTATTTT	CASTLLTGGAADTQYF
TRBD1	TRBJ1-6	14	TRBV12-3/TRBV12-4	NA	TGTGCCAGCAGACCACAGGGGGCTTATTCACCCCTCCACTTT	CASRPQGAYSPLHF
NA	TRBJ2-3	17	TRBV5-1	few	TGCGCCAGCAGCCCCACCCCTCACGGGGCTAGCACAGATACGCAGTATTTT	CASSPTPHGASTDTQYF
TRBD1	TRBJ1-4	15	TRBV7-9	many	TGTGCCAGCAGCTCGCCGGGACAGGGGATCGAAAAACTGTTTTTT	CASSSPGQGIEKLFF
NA	TRBJ2-3	12	TRBV19	NA	TGTGCCAGTAGTATACAGGCAGATACGCAGTATTTT	CASSIQADTQYF
NA	TRBJ1-6	17	TRBV5-1	few	TGCGCCAGCAGCTTGGAGGCAGGGGCGAATCTGAATTCACCCCTCCACTTT	CASSLEAGANLNSPLHF
NA	TRBJ2-5	13	TRBV4-3	NA	TGCGCCAGCAGCCAAAAGGGGGGAGAGACCCAGTACTTC	CASSQKGGETQYF
TRBD1	TRBJ1-2	15	TRBV4-3	few	TGCGCCAGCAGCCAAGATTCAGGGGGGAACTATGGCTACACCTTC	CASSQDSGGNYGYTF
NA	TRBJ2-6	19	TRBV19	NA	TGTGCCAGTAGTCCCGCCGGGAGTAACGACCTCTCTGGGGCCAACGTCCTGACTTTC	CASSPAGSNDLSGANVLTF
NA	TRBJ1-6	14	TRBV5-1	few	TGCGCCAGCAGCTTTAAGGGAGGCGATTCACCCCTCCACTTT	CASSFKGGDSPLHF